These T cell receptor beta chains were read from a single sample in a study of read filtering for tumor transcriptome and immune sequencing. TCRdb processed the reads anew with MiXCR; each CDR3 protein has one entry. The table includes approximately 150,000 distinct CDR3 sequences, roughly an eighth detected once. Sample: a population of CD138-negative cells sorted from bone marrow. These receptors all stem from a donor aged 40 or over with multiple myeloma. CDR3s include the opening cysteine and the closing phenylalanine or tryptophan. The order of the fields is D gene, V gene, J gene, clone size, CDR3 DNA, CDR3 protein. The D gene is left open where the match is weak. The listing skips clone size in some rows; elsewhere it reads once, few, many or a size class.

>NA|TRBV4-1|TRBJ2-4|many
TGCGCCAGCGGAGATTTAGCCAAAAACATTCAGTACTTC
CASGDLAKNIQYF
>TRBD1|TRBV27|TRBJ2-6|many
TGTGCCAGCCGAGGGACAGCTAACTCTGGGGCCAACGTCCTGACTTTC
CASRGTANSGANVLTF
>NA|TRBV2|TRBJ2-3|many
TGTGCCAGTTCCGCTTGGGGGACCACAGATACGCAGTATTTT
CASSAWGTTDTQYF
>TRBD2|TRBV6-2/TRBV6-3|TRBJ2-7|many
TGTGCCAGCAGCTTTCTAGCGGGAGGAACCTACGAGCAGTACTTC
CASSFLAGGTYEQYF
>NA|TRBV3-1|TRBJ1-3|many
TGTGCCAGCGGCGGGCAGGGTGGATCCGGAAACACCATATATTTT
CASGGQGGSGNTIYF
>TRBD1|TRBV11-1|TRBJ2-1|many
TGTGCCAGCAGCTCGACAGGGCACAATGAGCAGTTCTTC
CASSSTGHNEQFF
>NA|TRBV29-1|TRBJ1-1|many
TGCAGCGTGACACGCGGGGGGGATGGTGAAGCTTTCTTT
CSVTRGGDGEAFF
>NA|TRBV6-5|TRBJ1-1|many
TGTGCCAGCAGTTACACCCTCTTGGGGGGGGCTTTCTTT
CASSYTLLGGAFF
>TRBD2|TRBV29-1|TRBJ2-1|many
TGCAGCGTTGAACCCGAACTAGCGGGAGATACGAGCTCCTACAATGAGCAGTTCTTC
CSVEPELAGDTSSYNEQFF
>NA|TRBV2|TRBJ2-1|many
TGTGCCAGCAGTTACGAAGACAGGAATGAGCAGTTCTTC
CASSYEDRNEQFF
>TRBD2|TRBV11-3|TRBJ2-1|many
TGTGCCAGCAGCTTTCCGGGAGGCAACTACAATGAGCAGTTCTTC
CASSFPGGNYNEQFF
>NA|TRBV5-6|TRBJ2-1|NA
TGTGCCAGCAGCCGTCCGAGTGAGCAGTTCTTC
CASSRPSEQFF
>TRBD2|TRBV20-1|TRBJ2-1|many
TGCAGTGCTAGAGATCCGACTAGCGGGAGCAATGAGCAGTTCTTC
CSARDPTSGSNEQFF
>NA|TRBV5-6|TRBJ1-5|many
TGTGCCAGCAGCTCCTATCGGTCCGATCAGCCCCAGCATTTT
CASSSYRSDQPQHF